This TCR beta chain was sequenced for a study of blood T cell repertoires in COVID-19. The wider study: T cells, B-cell-depleted T cells, or PBMCs provided the cDNA or gDNA that served as material.

As handled by the study authors: Cell counts per sample came from amplifying reference gene primers. TCRdb keeps only in-frame clones here, not all; method: immunoSEQ multiplex PCR. From that table come the V and J calls and clone size; the DNA was used to work out D and trimming. The repertoire holds a few hundred thousand clones, with almost 90% as singletons. The study drew participants aged about 18 to 89 years from roughly 25 US areas. Cohorts were based on clinical histories the participants reported. The germline CDR1 and CDR2 sequences are SGHTA and FQGTGA. J lost 6 bases, V lost 2 bases, and 17 bases had no gene match. CDR3 length: 19 residues.

The sequencing input was PBMCs or T cells enriched from blood (not recorded which). The gene calls are TRBV7-3 and TRBJ2-1, with 9 positions matching TRBD2. The TCR sequence derives from a woman in her twenties or thirties who had been exposed to COVID-19. CDR3 in DNA: TGTGCCAGCAGCTTATACGCGACAGGGTTAGCGGGAGAGGGCAATGAGCAGTTCTTC. Translation: CASSLYATGLAGEGNEQFF.